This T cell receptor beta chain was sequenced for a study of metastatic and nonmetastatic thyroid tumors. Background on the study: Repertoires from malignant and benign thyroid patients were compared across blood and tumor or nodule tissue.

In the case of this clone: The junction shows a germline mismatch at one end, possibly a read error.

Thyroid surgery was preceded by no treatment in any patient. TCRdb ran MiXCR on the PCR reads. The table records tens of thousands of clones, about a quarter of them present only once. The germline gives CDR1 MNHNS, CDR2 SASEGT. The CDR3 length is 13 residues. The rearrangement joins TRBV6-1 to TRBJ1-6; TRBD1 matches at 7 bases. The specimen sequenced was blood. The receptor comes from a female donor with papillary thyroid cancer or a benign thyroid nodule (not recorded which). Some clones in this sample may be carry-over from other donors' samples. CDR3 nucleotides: TGTGCCGGCAGGGGGGCTACAAATTCACCCCTCCACTTT. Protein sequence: CAGRGATNSPLHF.